Shown below are 22 T cell receptor beta chains from a single sample sequenced in a study of blood T cell repertoires in COVID-19. Profiled with immunoSEQ multiplex PCR; TCRdb holds only in-frame clones, not every one. The profile shows hundreds of thousands of clones, 86% of them singletons. Sequencing was performed on peripheral blood. These receptors all stem from a woman aged 25 to 39 with active or convalescent COVID-19.

The J gene is TRBJ1-5, the V gene TRBV2, with a weak D call TRBD1 (6 bases). The CDR3 runs 14 residues. The germline V gene has CDR1 SNHLY and CDR2 FYNNEI. V was cut by 6 bases and J by 3 bases, with 12 bases left in between. CDR3 protein: CASRPDRNNQPQHF. The CDR3 nucleotides are TGTGCCAGCAGGCCGGACAGAAACAATCAGCCCCAGCATTTT. Filled out from reference TRBV2 and TRBJ1-5, the complete variable domain reads EPEVTQTPSHQVTQMGQEVILRCVPISNHLYFYWYRQILGQKVEFLVSFYNNEISEKSEIFDDQFSVERPDGSNFTLKIRSTKLEDSAMYFCASRPDRNNQPQHFGDGTRLSIL.

The chain has TRBV3-1 (or the pseudogene TRBV3-2) and TRBJ2-1, with 10 bases that match TRBD2. Losses at the gene ends were 4 bases for V and 3 bases for J; bases not matched to a gene: 3. The CDR3 loop spans 15 amino acids. In germline, CDR1 is LGHDT, CDR2 YNNKEL (reference sequence). CDR3 coding DNA: TGTGCCAGCAGCCCTGGACTAGCGGTCTACAATGAGCAGTTCTTC. Protein: CASSPGLAVYNEQFF.

The rearrangement uses TRBV18 and TRBJ2-1; tentative D call: TRBD2 (6 bases). V lost 4 bases, J lost 3 bases, and 13 bases lay in between. The V gene's germline CDR1 is KGHSH and CDR2 LQKENI. The CDR3 runs 15 residues. The CDR3: CASSLSRESYNEQFF. CDR3 bases: TGTGCCAGCTCACTCTCCCGGGAGAGCTACAATGAGCAGTTCTTC.

CDR3 nucleotide sequence: TGTGCCAGCAGCCAGGGATACGGCAATCAGCCCCAGCATTTT. This codes for CASSQGYGNQPQHF. The chain is built from TRBV6-5 and TRBJ1-5, with D tentatively TRBD1 (5 bases). Trimming removed 6 bases at V and 2 bases at J, with 11 bases between. This CDR3 comprises 14 residues. CDR1 is MNHEY, CDR2 SVGAGI, per germline.

This clone was recorded once. The chain joins TRBV7-6 to TRBJ1-1; 8 bases are shared with TRBD1. Germline CDR1 reads SGHVS; CDR2 reads FNYEAQ. The junction had 6 bases not matched to a gene; V was cut back by 1 base and J by 5 bases. The CDR3 is 15 amino acids. The CDR3 spells CASSLGGTGYTEAFF. CDR3 DNA: TGTGCCAGCAGCTTAGGGGGGACAGGTTATACTGAAGCTTTCTTT.

V gene TRBV29-1 combines with J gene TRBJ1-5; a possible D gene is TRBD1 (6 bases). Trimming took 1 base from V and 2 from J, leaving 12 bases between them. CDR1 and CDR2 (germline): SQVTM, ANQGSEA. This CDR3 comprises 15 residues. The chain's CDR3 is CSVEVGGAGNQPQHF. As DNA, the CDR3 is TGCAGCGTTGAAGTGGGGGGGGCGGGCAATCAGCCCCAGCATTTT.

The chain carries TRBV4-1 and TRBJ1-6; the match to TRBD1 covers 8 bases. The junction had 5 bases not matched to a gene; V was cut back by 1 base and J by 9 bases. The length of the CDR3 is 15 residues. Germline V gene lookup returns CDR1 MGHRA and CDR2 YSYEKL. In DNA, the CDR3 is TGCGCCAGCAGCCAAGTTCGACAGGGGATTTCACCCCTCCACTTT. Protein sequence: CASSQVRQGISPLHF.

The chain combines TRBV25-1 with TRBJ1-1, with a weak D call TRBD1 (6 bases). This CDR3 comprises 14 residues. The germline CDR1 and CDR2 sequences are MGHDK and SYGVNS. The V gene lost 6 bases and the J gene lost 6 bases, with 17 bases spanning the gap. The CDR3 loop reads CASSREGPGAEAFF. The CDR3 DNA reads TGTGCCAGCAGCCGCGAAGGTCCAGGGGCTGAAGCTTTCTTT.

This clone was recorded once. The chain is built from TRBV3-1 (or the pseudogene TRBV3-2) and TRBJ2-7; perhaps TRBD1 as D (6 bases). This CDR3 region has 17 residues. Germline V gene sequence: CDR1 LGHDT, CDR2 YNNKEL (reference sequence). Between the trimmed V and J ends, which lost 1 base and 2 bases, there was a span of 18 bases. CDR3 nucleotide sequence: TGTGCCAGCAGCCAAGGGCTAGCAGGGGTAGGGGCCTACGAGCAGTACTTC. It is translated as CASSQGLAGVGAYEQYF.

The chain joins TRBV2 to TRBJ2-5, with 8 bases that match TRBD2. This CDR3 region has 15 residues. CDR1 and CDR2 from the germline V gene are SNHLY and FYNNEI. The V gene end was trimmed by 6 bases and the J gene end by 3 bases; junction bases not matched to a gene: 9. The CDR3, as DNA: TGTGCCAGCAGCCGGGGAGCGGGGGTTAAAGAGACCCAGTACTTC. Translated, it gives CASSRGAGVKETQYF.

The chain carries TRBV19 and TRBJ2-1, with D possibly TRBD2 on 6 matching bases. CDR1 and CDR2 (germline): LNHDA, SQIVND (reference sequence). The CDR3 loop spans 19 amino acids. Trimming stripped 7 bases from V and 0 bases from J, with 25 bases between. CDR3 DNA sequence: TGTGCCAGTACCTCAACCTCCTTCGGGAGAGAGGGCTCCTACAATGAGCAGTTCTTC. The encoded protein is CASTSTSFGREGSYNEQFF.

This chain links TRBV5-6 with TRBJ2-3, with TRBD2 identical over 7 bases. The CDR3 spans 14 residues. The germline CDR1 and CDR2 sequences are SGHDT and YYEEEE. Unmatched junction bases numbered 4, after V lost 6 bases and J lost 0 bases. The CDR3 DNA follows: TGTGCCAGCATCAATAGCGGGAGCACAGATACGCAGTATTTT. This gives the protein CASINSGSTDTQYF.

This clone was seen a few times. The chain couples TRBV2 to TRBJ1-4; no reliable D call. V was pared by 8 bases and J by 7 bases, with 8 bases between. Germline loops: CDR1 SNHLY, CDR2 FYNNEI. The CDR3 runs to 11 residues. The CDR3 reads CASGGGEKLFF. The CDR3 DNA sequence: TGTGCCAGCGGAGGTGGTGAAAAACTGTTTTTT.

This clone was found a few times. The V gene is TRBV9, the J gene TRBJ2-5; 8 bases agree with TRBD1. In germline, CDR1 is SGDLS, CDR2 YYNGEE. J lost 7 bases, V lost 4 bases, and 24 bases had no gene match. CDR3 length: 19 amino acids. CDR3: CASSPVGPTGGIRCGTQYF. In DNA, the CDR3 is TGTGCCAGCAGCCCCGTCGGGCCCACAGGGGGTATACGTTGTGGGACCCAGTACTTC.

The chain couples TRBV6-5 to TRBJ1-2; TRBD1 matches at 7 bases. V dropped 4 bases and J dropped 5; count of bases not matched to a gene: 4. The CDR3 has 13 amino acids. The V gene's germline CDR1 is MNHEY and CDR2 SVGAGI. CDR3 amino acids: CASSWDRGYGYTF. For the CDR3, the DNA is TGTGCCAGCAGTTGGGACAGAGGGTATGGCTACACCTTC.

This chain joins TRBV7-2 and TRBJ2-3; the D gene is possibly TRBD2 (5 bases). The CDR3 runs 15 residues. Germline V gives CDR1 SGHTA, CDR2 FQGNSA. Trimming removed 2 bases from V and 9 bases from J, with 18 bases in between. In nucleotides, the CDR3 is TGTGCCAGCAGCTTATTCGTCCTAGCATCAGGCACGCAGTATTTT. Encoded protein: CASSLFVLASGTQYF.

The CDR3 nucleotides read TGTGCCTGGGGACAGACAACCACCGGGGAGCTGTTTTTT. Translated, it gives CAWGQTTTGELFF. The genes are TRBV30 and TRBJ2-2; D may be TRBD1 (6 bases). CDR1 and CDR2 from the germline V gene are GTSNPN and SVGIG (reference sequence). The CDR3 runs to 13 residues. V shed 5 bases and J shed 4 bases, with 11 bases lying between them.

This chain connects TRBV14 to TRBJ2-1; 9 bases are a match to TRBD1. This CDR3 has 15 amino acids. Germline lookup yields CDR1 SGHDN and CDR2 FVKESK. V was clipped by 4 bases and J by 2 bases; unmatched bases: 3. CDR3: CASSPTGGAYNEQFF. As DNA, the CDR3 is TGTGCCAGCAGCCCCACAGGGGGCGCCTACAATGAGCAGTTCTTC.

The chain carries TRBV6-5 and TRBJ2-7; 10 bases agree with TRBD1. CDR1 MNHEY and CDR2 SVGAGI come from the germline V gene. V lost 6 bases and J lost 4; bases outside the gene matches: 9. CDR3 size: 15 residues. This chain's CDR3 is CASSRRDRGLYEQYF. As DNA, the CDR3 is TGTGCCAGCAGCCGACGGGACAGGGGTCTGTACGAGCAGTACTTC.

The chain is built from TRBV10-2 and TRBJ2-7; 8 bases match TRBD2. The J segment lost 2 bases and the V segment lost 6 bases, leaving 6 bases of the junction unmatched. CDR1 and CDR2 (germline): WSHSY, SAAADI. This CDR3 has 14 residues. In nucleotides, the CDR3 is TGCGCCAGCAGAGAAAGCGGGAGTCCCTACGAGCAGTACTTC. It codes for CASRESGSPYEQYF.

The V call is TRBV5-1, the J call TRBJ1-1; TRBD1 matches 8 bases. The CDR3 totals 15 residues. Germline lookup yields CDR1 SGHRS and CDR2 YFSETQ. The junction had 11 bases not matched to a gene; V was cut back by 4 bases and J by 6 bases. CDR3 in DNA: TGCGCCAGCAGCCAAACCTCGACAGGGGAGGCTGAAGCTTTCTTT. This sequence encodes CASSQTSTGEAEAFF.

This clone appeared a single time. V is TRBV5-5 and J is TRBJ1-3; D ambiguous. The CDR3 is 15 residues long. V shed 0 bases and J shed 8 bases, with 15 bases lying between them. Germline CDR1 reads SGHKS; CDR2 reads YYEKEE (reference sequence). The CDR3 DNA sequence: TGTGCCAGCAGCTTGGCCGTGGCCGCCATGGACACCATATATTTT. It codes for CASSLAVAAMDTIYF.